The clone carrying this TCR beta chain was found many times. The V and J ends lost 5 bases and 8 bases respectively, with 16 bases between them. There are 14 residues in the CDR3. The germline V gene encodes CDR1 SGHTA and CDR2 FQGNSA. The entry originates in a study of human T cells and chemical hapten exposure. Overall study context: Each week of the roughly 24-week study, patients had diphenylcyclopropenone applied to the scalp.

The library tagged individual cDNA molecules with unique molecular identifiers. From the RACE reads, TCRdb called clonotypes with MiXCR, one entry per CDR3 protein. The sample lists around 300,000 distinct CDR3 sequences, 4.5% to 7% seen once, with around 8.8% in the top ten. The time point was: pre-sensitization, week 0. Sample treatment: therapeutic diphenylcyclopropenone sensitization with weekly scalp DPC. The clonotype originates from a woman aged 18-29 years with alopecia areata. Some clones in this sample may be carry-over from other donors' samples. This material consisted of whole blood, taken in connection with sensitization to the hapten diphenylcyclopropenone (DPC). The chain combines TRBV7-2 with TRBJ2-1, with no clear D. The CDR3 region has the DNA TGTGCCAGCAGCACCCAGAATGGGGTGGATGAGCAGTTCTTC. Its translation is CASSTQNGVDEQFF.